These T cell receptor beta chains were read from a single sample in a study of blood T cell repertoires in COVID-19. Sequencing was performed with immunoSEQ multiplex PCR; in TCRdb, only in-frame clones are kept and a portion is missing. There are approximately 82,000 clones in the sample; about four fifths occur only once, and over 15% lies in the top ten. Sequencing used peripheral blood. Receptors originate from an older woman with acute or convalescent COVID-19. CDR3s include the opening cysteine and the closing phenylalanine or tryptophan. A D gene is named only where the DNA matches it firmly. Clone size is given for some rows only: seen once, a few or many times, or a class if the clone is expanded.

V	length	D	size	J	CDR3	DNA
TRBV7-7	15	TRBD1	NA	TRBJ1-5	CASSPRTGDGQPQHF	TGTGCTAGCAGTCCCCGGACAGGGGATGGCCAGCCCCAGCATTTT
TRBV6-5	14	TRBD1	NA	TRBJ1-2	CASSPSGTGKGYTF	TGTGCCAGCAGTCCCTCTGGGACAGGGAAGGGCTACACCTTC
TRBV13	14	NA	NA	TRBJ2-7	CASSWRGATYEQYF	TGTGCCAGCAGCTGGCGGGGCGCAACCTACGAGCAGTACTTC
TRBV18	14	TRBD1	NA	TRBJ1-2	CASSPGQGESGYTF	TGTGCCAGCTCACCGGGACAGGGAGAATCTGGCTACACCTTC
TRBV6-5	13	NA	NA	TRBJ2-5	CASSIQSGETQYF	TGTGCCAGCAGTATCCAGTCGGGAGAGACCCAGTACTTC
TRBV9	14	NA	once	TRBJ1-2	CASSARRGQYGYTF	TGTGCCAGCAGCGCGCGAAGAGGACAGTATGGCTACACCTTC
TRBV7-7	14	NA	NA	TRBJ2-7	CASSEGLLDHEQYF	TGTGCTAGCAGCGAGGGACTGCTGGACCACGAGCAGTACTTC
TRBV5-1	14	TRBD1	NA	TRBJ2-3	CASATGGGPDTQYF	TGCGCCAGCGCGACAGGGGGCGGCCCAGATACGCAGTATTTT
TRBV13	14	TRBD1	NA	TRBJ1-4	CASSSKGAWEKLFF	TGTGCCAGCAGCTCCAAGGGGGCTTGGGAAAAACTGTTTTTT
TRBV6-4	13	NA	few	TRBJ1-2	CASICGSGYGYTF	TGTGCCAGCATTTGCGGGTCTGGCTATGGCTACACCTTC
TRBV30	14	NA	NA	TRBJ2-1	CAWSSDQGQDEQFF	TGTGCCTGGAGTTCGGATCAGGGTCAGGATGAGCAGTTCTTC
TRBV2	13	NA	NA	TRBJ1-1	CASSETGYTEAFF	TGTGCCAGCAGTGAAACAGGGTACACTGAAGCTTTCTTT
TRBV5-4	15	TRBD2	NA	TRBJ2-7	CASRRWTSSSYEQYF	TGTGCCAGCCGCCGATGGACTAGCTCCTCCTACGAGCAGTACTTC
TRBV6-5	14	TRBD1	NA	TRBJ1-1	CASSLGQGGTEAFF	TGTGCCAGCAGTCTCGGACAGGGGGGCACTGAAGCTTTCTTT
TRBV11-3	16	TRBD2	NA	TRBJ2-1	CASSPGGAGGLNEQFF	TGTGCCAGCAGCCCCGGCGGCGCGGGGGGGCTGAATGAGCAGTTCTTC
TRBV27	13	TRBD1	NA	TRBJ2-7	CASTPRGRGEQYF	TGTGCCAGCACGCCGAGGGGGCGCGGGGAGCAGTACTTC
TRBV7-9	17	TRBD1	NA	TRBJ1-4	CASSLTGGPSLGEKLFF	TGTGCCAGCAGCCTCACAGGGGGCCCTTCGTTGGGTGAAAAACTGTTTTTT
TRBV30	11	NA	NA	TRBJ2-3	CAVRILDTQYF	TGTGCCGTTCGTATTCTGGATACGCAGTATTTT
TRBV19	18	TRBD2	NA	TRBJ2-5	CASSIGNGGLAGQETQYF	TGTGCCAGTAGTATCGGGAACGGGGGACTAGCGGGGCAAGAGACCCAGTACTTC
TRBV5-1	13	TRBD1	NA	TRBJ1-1	CASQKQGGTEAFF	TGCGCCAGCCAAAAACAGGGGGGCACTGAAGCTTTCTTT
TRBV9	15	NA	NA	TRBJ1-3	CASSVAPDSGNTIYF	TGTGCCAGCAGCGTAGCTCCAGACTCTGGAAACACCATATATTTT
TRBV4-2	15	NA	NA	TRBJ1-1	CASSQAGTRDTEAFF	TGTGCCAGCAGCCAGGCCGGGACACGGGACACTGAAGCTTTCTTT
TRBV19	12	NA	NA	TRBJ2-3	CASSINGDTQYF	TGTGCCAGTAGTATAAACGGGGATACGCAGTATTTT
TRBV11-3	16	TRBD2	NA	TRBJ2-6	CASSRRGGAGANVLTF	TGTGCCAGCAGCCGCCGGGGAGGGGCTGGGGCCAACGTCCTGACTTTC
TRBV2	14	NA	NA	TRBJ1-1	CASSESGGYTEAFF	TGTGCCAGCAGTGAATCGGGGGGCTACACTGAAGCTTTCTTT
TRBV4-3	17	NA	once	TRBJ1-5	CASSQGATGWSNQPQHF	TGCGCCAGCAGCCAAGGCGCCACAGGTTGGAGCAATCAGCCCCAGCATTTT
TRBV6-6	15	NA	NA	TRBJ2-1	CASNLATPIYNEQFF	TGTGCCAGCAATTTAGCGACCCCCATCTACAATGAGCAGTTCTTC
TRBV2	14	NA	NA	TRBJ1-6	CASSENFRNSPLHF	TGTGCCAGCAGTGAAAACTTCCGTAATTCACCCCTCCACTTT
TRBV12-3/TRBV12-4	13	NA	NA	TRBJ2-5	CASSQLPSETQYF	TGTGCCAGCAGTCAACTACCCTCTGAGACCCAGTACTTC
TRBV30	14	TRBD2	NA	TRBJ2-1	CASTPSGLYNEQFF	TGTGCCTCCACACCTAGCGGCTTATACAATGAGCAGTTCTTC
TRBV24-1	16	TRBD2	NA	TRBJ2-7	CATSDPGLAGGGEQYF	TGTGCCACCAGTGACCCTGGGCTAGCGGGAGGGGGCGAGCAGTACTTC
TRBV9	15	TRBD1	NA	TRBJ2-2	CASSVRTGPTGELFF	TGTGCCAGCAGCGTCCGGACAGGGCCTACCGGGGAGCTGTTTTTT